This TCR beta chain appears in the sequencing data of a study of glioma-infiltrating T cells after dendritic cell vaccination. The time point is: after dendritic cell vaccination, including at tumor progression/relapse. All glioblastoma patients lacked an isocitrate dehydrogenase mutation. V lost 0 bases to trimming and J lost 3 bases; unmatched junction nucleotides: 5. The CDR3 has 16 amino acids. The germline V gene has CDR1 SGHRS and CDR2 YFSETQ. Notes on the study in general: TCR clonality showed no direct relationship with survival. Longer survival after dendritic cell vaccination followed higher pretreatment TIL content.

The PCR used 60 V beta and 13 J beta primers. TCRdb keeps only in-frame clones here, not all; method: immunoSEQ multiplex PCR. This sample has 65,000 to 80,000 clones, with around 87% found just once. Notes on this clone: Its specificity is not known.

Sequences were derived from blood, sampled after dendritic cell vaccination. The V and J genes are TRBV5-1 and TRBJ1-4; TRBD1 matches at 7 bases. The TCR comes from a human donor with glioblastoma. The CDR3 loop reads CASSLGQGMSNEKLFF. The CDR3 DNA reads TGCGCCAGCAGCTTGGGACAGGGAATGTCTAATGAAAAACTGTTTTTT.